These 7 T cell receptor beta chains originate from one sample sequenced in a study of CD8+CD57+ T cells in acquired aplastic anemia. TCR beta VDJ combinations and CDR3 sequences were profiled from genomic DNA. Each CDR3 protein gets one entry after TCRdb re-called the reads with MiXCR. This sample has about 200,000 distinct CDR3 sequences; about half occur once, and the top ten carry 15% to 20%. Individuals selected for sequencing had exhibited CD8+CD57+ cell expansion on flow cytometry. The specimen sequenced was sorted CD4+, CD8+, or CD8+CD57+ T cells (not recorded which) from PBMCs. The receptors originated from a human donor with aplastic anemia.

In regard to this clonotype: Since a much larger clone is just one base distant, this may be a read error. The chain recombines TRBV5-1 with TRBJ2-3, with a possible D match to TRBD1 (6 bases). This CDR3 has 14 amino acids. The germline V and J ends were trimmed by 4 bases and 5 bases, with 14 bases remaining between them. Germline V gives CDR1 SGHRS, CDR2 YFSETQ. CDR3 coding DNA: TGCGCCAGCAGCACAGGGAACCGTGGAGATACGCAGTATTTT. Translated: CASSTGNRGDTQYF.

About this clonotype: A much larger clone is a single base away; this may be a read error. V and J are TRBV7-9 and TRBJ2-2; 7 bases agree with TRBD1. Per the germline V gene, CDR1 is SEHNR and CDR2 is FQNEAQ (reference sequence). The CDR3 is 16 residues long. V lost 5 bases to trimming and J lost 4 bases; unmatched junction nucleotides: 10. This CDR3 is CASSPPGQLSTGELFF. In DNA form, the CDR3 reads TGTGCCAGCAGCCCCCCGGGACAGCTGAGCACCGGGGAGCTGTTTTTT.

This clonotype was observed at least ten times. The rearrangement joins TRBV2 to TRBJ2-5; TRBD1 aligns across 8 bases. The germline V gene has CDR1 SNHLY and CDR2 FYNNEI. J gave up 4 bases and V 7 bases, and 8 bases lay outside the gene matches. The CDR3 length is 14 residues. The CDR3 region has the DNA TGTGCCAGCAAGCCGGACAGGGAATCAGAGACCCAGTACTTC. Its protein is CASKPDRESETQYF.

The chain links TRBV5-8 to TRBJ2-1; the match to TRBD2 covers 13 bases. The V gene's germline CDR1 is SGHTS and CDR2 YDEGEE. J lost 0 bases, V lost 7 bases, and 13 bases had no gene match. This CDR3 region has 19 residues. The CDR3 spells CASSYAGLAGPSSYNEQFF. In nucleotides, the CDR3 is TGTGCCAGCTCATACGCGGGACTAGCGGGGCCGAGCTCCTACAATGAGCAGTTCTTC.

This clonotype appeared many times. The chain is built from TRBV7-9 and TRBJ1-2; D is ambiguous. Trimming cost V 1 base and J 9 bases, with 6 bases left between them. There are 11 residues in the CDR3. The germline V gene has CDR1 SEHNR and CDR2 FQNEAQ (reference sequence). The CDR3 sequence: CASSLELRYTF. The CDR3 DNA sequence: TGTGCCAGCAGCTTAGAATTACGCTACACCTTC.

There are many counts of this clonotype. The chain links TRBV5-8 to TRBJ1-1, with D unresolved. The CDR3 length is 15 residues. The germline gives CDR1 SGHTS, CDR2 YDEGEE. Trimming stripped 0 bases from V and 3 bases from J, with 12 bases between. The CDR3 bases are TGTGCCAGCAGCTTGGAGCGCCCGAAGGACACTGAAGCTTTCTTT. It encodes CASSLERPKDTEAFF. The whole variable domain, filled in from reference TRBV5-8 and TRBJ1-1, reads EAGVTQSPTHLIKTRGQQATLRCSPISGHTSVYWYQQALGLGLQFLLWYDEGEERNRGNFPPRFSGRQFPNYSSELNVNALELEDSALYLCASSLERPKDTEAFFGQGTRLTVV.

The chain combines TRBV20-1 with TRBJ1-1; D ambiguous. Germline V lookup: CDR1 DFQATT, CDR2 SNEGSKA (reference sequence). The CDR3 loop spans 12 amino acids. Trimming removed 0 bases at V and 6 bases at J, with 8 bases between. The DNA for the CDR3 is TGCAGTGCTAGAGATAAGGATCCTGAAGCTTTCTTT. This codes for CSARDKDPEAFF.